The present entry profiles one T cell receptor beta chain with its context. Its antigen is undetermined. The data belong to a study of CD8+ T cells in alopecia areata. Germline V gives CDR1 LGHNA, CDR2 YNFKEQ. The CDR3 runs to 15 residues. V dropped 5 bases and J dropped 0; count of bases not matched to a gene: 5. Study results and limitations: Just one nonresponder means the tie between baseline CD8+ expansion and response stays uncertain.

As for treatment: oral pan-JAK inhibitor, 5-10 mg twice daily. The authors extracted RNA and reverse transcribed it into cDNA as the sequencing template. Here immunoSEQ multiplex PCR was the method, and the copy in TCRdb shows in-frame clones only, minus some. The top ten clones hold 16% of a sample with about 180,000 clones, 58% of them seen once. Sequenced here: CD4+ T cells sorted from blood, sampled at roughly week 55, from a patient treated with tofacitinib. The rearrangement links TRBV4-2 to TRBJ2-3; TRBD1 aligns across 7 bases. This clonotype was obtained from a human donor with alopecia areata. The DNA for the CDR3 is TGTGCCAGCAGCTTGAACAGGGGTAGCACAGATACGCAGTATTTT. It yields the protein CASSLNRGSTDTQYF.